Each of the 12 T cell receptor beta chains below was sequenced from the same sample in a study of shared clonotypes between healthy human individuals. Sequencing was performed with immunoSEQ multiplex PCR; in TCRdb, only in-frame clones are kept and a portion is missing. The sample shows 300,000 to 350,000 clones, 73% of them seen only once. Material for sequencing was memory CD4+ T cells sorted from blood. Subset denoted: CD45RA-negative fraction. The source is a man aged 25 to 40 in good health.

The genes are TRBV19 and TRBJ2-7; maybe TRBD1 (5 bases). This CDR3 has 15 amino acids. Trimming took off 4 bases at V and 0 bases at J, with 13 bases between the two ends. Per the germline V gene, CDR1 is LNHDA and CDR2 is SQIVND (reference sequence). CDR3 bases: TGTGCCAGTAGTACCCAGGGATCCCCCTCCTACGAGCAGTACTTC. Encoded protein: CASSTQGSPSYEQYF.

The CDR3 bases are TGTGCCAGCAGTGAAAGAGGACCTAGCGGGAGGCGAACCGCCTACGAGCAGTACTTC. This codes for CASSERGPSGRRTAYEQYF. The V and J genes are TRBV2 and TRBJ2-7, with 11 bases aligning to TRBD2. With V trimmed by 2 bases and J by 2 bases, 14 bases remained unmatched. Germline V gene data show CDR1 as SNHLY and CDR2 as FYNNEI. This CDR3 comprises 19 residues.

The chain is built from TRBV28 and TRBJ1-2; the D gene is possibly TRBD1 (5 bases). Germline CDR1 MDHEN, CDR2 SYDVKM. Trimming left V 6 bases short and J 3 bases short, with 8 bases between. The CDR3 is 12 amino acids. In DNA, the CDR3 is TGTGCCAGCAGCTCAGGGTACTATGGCTACACCTTC. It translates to CASSSGYYGYTF.

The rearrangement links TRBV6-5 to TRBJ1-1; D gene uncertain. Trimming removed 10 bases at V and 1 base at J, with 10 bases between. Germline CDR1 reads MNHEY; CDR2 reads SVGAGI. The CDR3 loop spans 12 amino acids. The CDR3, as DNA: TGTGCCACCATGGAGGGGAACACTGAAGCTTTCTTT. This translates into CATMEGNTEAFF.

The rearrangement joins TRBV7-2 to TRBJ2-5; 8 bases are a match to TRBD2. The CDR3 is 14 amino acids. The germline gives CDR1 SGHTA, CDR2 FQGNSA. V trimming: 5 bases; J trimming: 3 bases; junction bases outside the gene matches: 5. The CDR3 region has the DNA TGTGCCAGCAGCCCAACGGGACTAGAAGAGACCCAGTACTTC. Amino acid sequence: CASSPTGLEETQYF.

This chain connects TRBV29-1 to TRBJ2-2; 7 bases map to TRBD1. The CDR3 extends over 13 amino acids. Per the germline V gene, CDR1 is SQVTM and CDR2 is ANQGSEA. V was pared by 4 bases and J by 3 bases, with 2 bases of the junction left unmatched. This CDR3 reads CSVVGQDTGELFF. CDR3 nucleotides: TGCAGCGTTGTCGGACAGGACACCGGGGAGCTGTTTTTT.

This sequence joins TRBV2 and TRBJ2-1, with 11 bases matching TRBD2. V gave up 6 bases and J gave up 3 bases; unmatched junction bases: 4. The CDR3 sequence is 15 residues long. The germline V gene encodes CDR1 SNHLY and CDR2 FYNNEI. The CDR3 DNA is TGTGCCAGCAGGCGCCTAGCGGGAGGCTACAATGAGCAGTTCTTC. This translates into CASRRLAGGYNEQFF.

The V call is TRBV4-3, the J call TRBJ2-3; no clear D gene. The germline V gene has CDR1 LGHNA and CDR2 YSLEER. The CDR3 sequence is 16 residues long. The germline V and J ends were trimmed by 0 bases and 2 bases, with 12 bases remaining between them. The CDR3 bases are TGCGCCAGCAGCCAAGATGGGCCAGGAGCCACAGATACGCAGTATTTT. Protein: CASSQDGPGATDTQYF.

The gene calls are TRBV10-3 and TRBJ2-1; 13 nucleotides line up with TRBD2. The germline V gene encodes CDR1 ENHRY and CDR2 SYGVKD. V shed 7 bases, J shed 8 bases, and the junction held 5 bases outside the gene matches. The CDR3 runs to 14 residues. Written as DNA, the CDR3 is TGTGCCATCAAAGGACTAGCGGGAGAGGATGAGCAGTTCTTC. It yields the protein CAIKGLAGEDEQFF.

The CDR3 is CASSEGLAYNEQFF. The CDR3 DNA is TGTGCCAGCAGCGAGGGACTAGCGTACAATGAGCAGTTCTTC. The rearrangement joins TRBV7-3 to TRBJ2-1; 10 nucleotides match TRBD2. Germline CDR1 reads SGHTA; CDR2 reads FQGTGA. The CDR3 runs 14 residues. The V gene end was trimmed by 5 bases and the J gene end by 4 bases; junction bases not matched to a gene: 2.

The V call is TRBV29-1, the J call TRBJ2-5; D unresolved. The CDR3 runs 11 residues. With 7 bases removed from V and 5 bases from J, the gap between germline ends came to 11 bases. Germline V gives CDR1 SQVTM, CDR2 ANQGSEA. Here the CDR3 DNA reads TGCAGCGGCAAGGGAAGGGAGACCCAGTACTTC. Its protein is CSGKGRETQYF.

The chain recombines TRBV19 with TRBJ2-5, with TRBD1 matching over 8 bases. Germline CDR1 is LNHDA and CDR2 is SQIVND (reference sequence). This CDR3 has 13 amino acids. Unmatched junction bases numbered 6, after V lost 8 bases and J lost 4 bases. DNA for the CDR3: TGTGCCAGTCTACCCCAGGGGGCAGAGACCCAGTACTTC. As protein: CASLPQGAETQYF. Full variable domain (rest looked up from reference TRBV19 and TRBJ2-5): DGGITQSPKYLFRKEGQNVTLSCEQNLNHDAMYWYRQDPGQGLRLIYYSQIVNDFQKGDIAEGYSVSREKKESFPLTVTSAQKNPTAFYLCASLPQGAETQYFGPGTRLLVL.